The 22 T cell receptor beta chains below come from one sample, sequenced in a study of blood T cell repertoires in COVID-19. The repertoire was sequenced with immunoSEQ multiplex PCR; TCRdb's copy has only in-frame clones and lacks some. The sample has fewer than 200,000 clones; approximately 86% are singletons. The sample taken for sequencing was peripheral blood. These receptors were collected from a man between 35 and 55 years old with active or convalescent COVID-19.

This chain links TRBV5-1 with TRBJ2-5, with TRBD2 identical over 8 bases. Germline lookup yields CDR1 SGHRS and CDR2 YFSETQ. V lost 1 base and J lost 5; bases outside the gene matches: 7. The CDR3 has 15 amino acids. The CDR3 sequence: CASSLSGGTEETQYF. The CDR3 DNA follows: TGCGCCAGCAGCTTGTCGGGGGGGACGGAGGAGACCCAGTACTTC.

In its sample, this clone was seen a few times. The CDR3 DNA reads TGTGCCAGCAGCTTAGGAACTATAGATAGCAATCAGCCCCAGCATTTT. Translation gives CASSLGTIDSNQPQHF. The chain recombines TRBV13 with TRBJ1-5; D remains unclear. Germline CDR1 reads PRHDT; CDR2 reads FYEKMQ (reference sequence). The CDR3 has 16 amino acids. Trimming removed 0 bases at V and 0 bases at J, with 9 bases between.

The table lists this clone with a count of one. The gene calls are TRBV7-9 and TRBJ2-7; TRBD1 matches at 7 bases. Germline V gene data show CDR1 as SEHNR and CDR2 as FQNEAQ (reference sequence). Trimming took 5 bases from V and 3 from J; bases not matched to a gene: 1. The CDR3 sequence is 12 residues long. The CDR3 region is CASSTGDYEQYF. CDR3 nucleotide sequence: TGTGCCAGCAGCACAGGGGACTACGAGCAGTACTTC.

The genes are TRBV19 and TRBJ1-2; 7 bases map to TRBD1. Looked up from germline, CDR1 is LNHDA and CDR2 is SQIVND (reference sequence). V shed 8 bases, J shed 4 bases, and the junction held 7 bases outside the gene matches. The CDR3 has 13 amino acids. The CDR3 DNA reads as TGTGCCAGTGATGACAGGGAAGGCTATGGCTACACCTTC. It encodes CASDDREGYGYTF.

The chain has TRBV7-8 and TRBJ2-4, with 7 bases that match TRBD1. The CDR3 extends over 14 amino acids. V lost 3 bases and J lost 6; bases outside the gene matches: 5. Germline CDR1 reads SGHVS; CDR2 reads FQNEAQ. Here the CDR3 reads CASSLGTVLNIQYF. In nucleotides, the CDR3 is TGTGCCAGCAGCTTGGGGACAGTTTTAAACATTCAGTACTTC.

This clone was counted a single time. This sequence joins TRBV5-1 and TRBJ2-5, with 9 bases fitting TRBD2. Germline loops: CDR1 SGHRS, CDR2 YFSETQ. V lost 0 bases to trimming and J lost 5 bases; unmatched junction nucleotides: 20. This CDR3 contains 20 residues. CDR3 loop: CASSLAPRSASGVEAETQYF. The CDR3 region has the DNA TGCGCCAGCAGCTTGGCCCCCCGTTCGGCTAGCGGGGTCGAGGCGGAGACCCAGTACTTC.

The chain links TRBV28 to TRBJ2-7, with 8 positions matching TRBD1. The J segment lost 11 bases and the V segment lost 7 bases, leaving 7 bases of the junction unmatched. The germline V gene has CDR1 MDHEN and CDR2 SYDVKM. This CDR3 is built from 11 residues. CDR3 sequence (DNA): TGTGCCAGCATAGGACAGGGAGAGGAGTACTTC. This codes for CASIGQGEEYF.

V is TRBV6-5 and J is TRBJ2-3; TRBD1 matches 7 bases. Germline V gives CDR1 MNHEY, CDR2 SVGAGI. V shed 2 bases and J 1 base; nucleotides not matched to a gene: 3. The CDR3 has 15 residues. CDR3: CASSYVTGGTDTQYF. DNA for the CDR3: TGTGCCAGCAGTTACGTAACAGGGGGCACAGATACGCAGTATTTT.

The V call is TRBV5-1, the J call TRBJ2-3; D is perhaps TRBD2 (6 bases). V lost 3 bases, J lost 0 bases, and 8 bases lay in between. CDR3 length: 14 amino acids. Germline CDR1 and CDR2: SGHRS and YFSETQ. The CDR3: CASSSGLSTDTQYF. In DNA form, the CDR3 reads TGCGCCAGCAGCTCGGGACTGAGCACAGATACGCAGTATTTT.

This rearrangement joins TRBV6-6 to TRBJ1-3; D is uncertain. Germline lookup yields CDR1 MNHNY and CDR2 SVGAGI (reference sequence). The CDR3 sequence is 13 residues long. V was cut by 7 bases and J by 8 bases, with 15 bases left in between. Here the CDR3 reads CASTLYAADTIYF. CDR3 bases: TGTGCCAGCACCCTGTATGCCGCGGACACCATATATTTT.

This clone was recorded a few times. The rearrangement uses TRBV28 and TRBJ1-5; TRBD1 matches at 7 bases. V lost 3 bases, J lost 1 base, and 6 bases stayed unmatched. Germline V gives CDR1 MDHEN, CDR2 SYDVKM. The CDR3 contains 16 residues. The CDR3 sequence is CASSFMTGTSNQPQHF. As DNA, the CDR3 is TGTGCCAGCAGTTTTATGACAGGGACCAGCAATCAGCCCCAGCATTTT.

The chain employs TRBV19 and TRBJ2-1; D may be TRBD1 (6 bases). V lost 1 base, J lost 5 bases, and 9 bases lay in between. The CDR3 runs 14 residues. Looked up from germline, CDR1 is LNHDA and CDR2 is SQIVND (reference sequence). CDR3 coding DNA: TGTGCCAGTAGTATAGGACAGGCCAACAATGAGCAGTTCTTC. Amino acids: CASSIGQANNEQFF. The variable domain in full, with the rest retrieved from reference TRBV19 and TRBJ2-1, is DGGITQSPKYLFRKEGQNVTLSCEQNLNHDAMYWYRQDPGQGLRLIYYSQIVNDFQKGDIAEGYSVSREKKESFPLTVTSAQKNPTAFYLCASSIGQANNEQFFGPGTRLTVL.

The chain couples TRBV28 to TRBJ1-5, with TRBD1 matching over 8 bases. From germline, CDR1 is MDHEN and CDR2 SYDVKM. J lost 5 bases, V lost 5 bases, and 5 bases had no gene match. The CDR3 is 14 residues long. CDR3 nucleotide sequence: TGTGCCAGCAGTGACGGGACAGGTGATCAGCCCCAGCATTTT. It codes for CASSDGTGDQPQHF.

The chain recombines TRBV5-1 with TRBJ2-1; 10 positions agree with TRBD2. CDR1 is SGHRS and CDR2 is YFSETQ in the germline V gene. CDR3 length: 17 residues. With V trimmed by 3 bases and J by 5 bases, 11 bases remained unmatched. CDR3 residues: CASSSSWTSGKDNEQFF. The CDR3 DNA follows: TGCGCCAGCAGCTCCTCCTGGACTAGCGGTAAGGACAATGAGCAGTTCTTC. Based on the CDR3 plus reference TRBV5-1 and TRBJ2-1, the full variable domain is KAGVTQTPRYLIKTRGQQVTLSCSPISGHRSVSWYQQTPGQGLQFLFEYFSETQRNKGNFPGRFSGRQFSNSRSEMNVSTLELGDSALYLCASSSSWTSGKDNEQFFGPGTRLTVL.

V and J are TRBV19 and TRBJ2-7; perhaps TRBD1 as D (6 bases). Trimming removed 9 bases at V and 3 bases at J, with 12 bases between. This CDR3 region has 12 residues. Germline loops: CDR1 LNHDA, CDR2 SQIVND (reference sequence). CDR3 coding DNA: TGTGCCAGCCCCGGCAGGGGCTACGAGCAGTACTTC. The encoded protein is CASPGRGYEQYF.

The chain combines TRBV5-4 with TRBJ1-5, with TRBD1 matching over 7 bases. With 4 bases clipped from V and 13 bases from J, the junction kept 8 bases outside the gene matches. The CDR3 loop spans 12 amino acids. Germline lookup yields CDR1 SGHNT and CDR2 YYREEE (reference sequence). Here the CDR3 DNA reads TGTGCCAGCAGCCTGGAGGAGGGGGCTCAGCATTTT. Its protein is CASSLEEGAQHF.

V and J are TRBV14 and TRBJ1-5; TRBD1 might be the D (5 bases). Per the germline V gene, CDR1 is SGHDN and CDR2 is FVKESK. Trimming cost V 0 bases and J 3 bases, with 21 bases left between them. The CDR3 consists of 19 residues. As DNA, the CDR3 is TGTGCCAGCAGCCAAGATATACAGGACCCCCCCCGAAACAATCAGCCCCAGCATTTT. The encoded protein is CASSQDIQDPPRNNQPQHF.

This clone appeared a single time. The V and J genes are TRBV18 and TRBJ1-1, with D tentatively TRBD1 (6 bases). V lost 3 bases to trimming and J lost 2 bases, with 13 bases between them. Per the germline V gene, CDR1 is KGHSH and CDR2 is LQKENI. This CDR3 region has 15 residues. CDR3 sequence (DNA): TGTGCCAGCTCACCTCCAGACAGGAGAAACACTGAAGCTTTCTTT. Amino acid sequence: CASSPPDRRNTEAFF.

The rearrangement joins TRBV9 to TRBJ1-6; 7 bases align to TRBD1. The ends lost 3 bases at V and 2 bases at J; junction bases unmatched: 5. Germline lookup yields CDR1 SGDLS and CDR2 YYNGEE. The length of the CDR3 is 16 residues. As DNA, the CDR3 is TGTGCCAGCAGCGAGACAGGGATCCCCTATAATTCACCCCTCCACTTT. Translating gives CASSETGIPYNSPLHF.

V usage is TRBV18 and J usage is TRBJ1-2; a weak D match, TRBD1 (6 bases). Germline CDR1 KGHSH, CDR2 LQKENI. Between the trimmed V and J ends, which lost 3 bases and 4 bases, there was a span of 21 bases. The CDR3 covers 17 residues. Here the CDR3 DNA reads TGTGCCAGCTCACCTGATCCGGCAGGGGTTGGGCTCTATGGCTACACCTTC. It is translated as CASSPDPAGVGLYGYTF.

The sample holds a few counts of this clone. The rearrangement links TRBV7-2 to TRBJ1-2; the D gene is possibly TRBD1 (6 bases). Germline V gene lookup returns CDR1 SGHTA and CDR2 FQGNSA. V lost 3 bases to trimming and J lost 4 bases, with 12 bases between them. The CDR3 runs 14 residues. The CDR3 nucleotides read TGTGCCAGCAGCTTGGACAGTGGTACCTATGGCTACACCTTC. It is translated as CASSLDSGTYGYTF.

About this clone itself: Other DNA sequences in this specimen translate into the identical CDR3. This chain uses TRBV6-5 with TRBJ2-7; maybe TRBD1 (5 bases). V lost 6 bases, J lost 0 bases, and 9 bases lay in between. The CDR3 extends over 13 amino acids. CDR1 and CDR2 from the germline V gene are MNHEY and SVGAGI. CDR3 DNA sequence: TGTGCCAGCAGCTACAGGAGCTCCTACGAGCAGTACTTC. As protein: CASSYRSSYEQYF.